This entry lists 16 T cell receptor beta chains sequenced from one sample in a study of a mutant IDH1 vaccine in newly diagnosed glioma (dated by TCRdb to the early 2020s). The antigens of these receptors remain unknown. Libraries were constructed by the immunoSEQ multiplex PCR assay. The immuneACCESS repertoire file appears here via TCRdb, limited to in-frame rearrangements. These files lack a portion of the clones; in checked studies, under half of the deficit traces to unresolved V genes, and the cause of the others is not known. The sample includes fewer than 95,000 clones, with 70% to 90% observed a single time. Approximately 5.4% of the sample is in the top ten clones. This specimen's time point label, per the study, means: week 47, end of study. Each vaccine dose, consisting of 300 ug of a 20-mer mutant IDH1 peptide in Montanide, was administered subcutaneously with topical imiquimod. The material was PBMCs, obtained from a glioma patient whose treatment included an IDH1 peptide vaccine. The receptor source for this set is a man aged 35-49 years with glioma.

V and J are TRBV27 and TRBJ1-2; D is perhaps TRBD1 (5 bases). Germline CDR1 reads MNHEY; CDR2 reads SMNVEV (reference sequence). CDR3 length: 13 amino acids. Trimming took off 0 bases at V and 8 bases at J, with 10 bases between the two ends. CDR3 sequence (DNA): TGTGCCAGCAGTTTATCGGGCGAGGGGGGCTACACCTTC. Protein sequence: CASSLSGEGGYTF.

The chain employs TRBV2 and TRBJ2-7, with TRBD1 identical over 10 bases. Germline-derived CDR1 and CDR2 are SNHLY and FYNNEI. This CDR3 contains 13 residues. Losses at the gene ends were 8 bases for V and 4 bases for J; bases not matched to a gene: 5. CDR3 amino acids: CASHRDRGYEQYF. Written as DNA, the CDR3 is TGTGCCAGCCACCGGGACAGGGGTTACGAGCAGTACTTC.

The chain uses TRBV28 and TRBJ2-7; D might be TRBD1 (6 bases). This CDR3 region has 13 residues. With 9 bases removed from V and 7 bases from J, the gap between germline ends came to 19 bases. Looked up from germline, CDR1 is MDHEN and CDR2 is SYDVKM. The CDR3 DNA reads as TGTGCCAGTTCTGGGACATTGAGTTGGGAGCAGTACTTC. Translated, it gives CASSGTLSWEQYF.

The chain employs TRBV5-1 and TRBJ1-4, with a tentative D call TRBD1 (5 bases). Germline CDR1 and CDR2: SGHRS and YFSETQ. CDR3 length: 14 amino acids. Trimming stripped 1 base from V and 4 bases from J, with 8 bases between. Here the CDR3 DNA reads TGCGCCAGCAGCTTGCGGGGCATTAATGAAAAACTGTTTTTT. This translates into CASSLRGINEKLFF. Based on the CDR3 plus reference TRBV5-1 and TRBJ1-4, the full variable domain is KAGVTQTPRYLIKTRGQQVTLSCSPISGHRSVSWYQQTPGQGLQFLFEYFSETQRNKGNFPGRFSGRQFSNSRSEMNVSTLELGDSALYLCASSLRGINEKLFFGSGTQLSVL.

The chain recombines TRBV6-4 with TRBJ2-3; 7 bases fit TRBD2. Trimming cost V 8 bases and J 3 bases; bases outside gene matches: 11. The CDR3 loop spans 15 amino acids. CDR1 and CDR2 (germline): MRHNA, SNTAGT. CDR3 sequence reads: CASGVEAGSTDTQYF. The DNA for the CDR3 is TGTGCCAGCGGCGTGGAAGCGGGGTCGACAGATACGCAGTATTTT.

The chain is built from TRBV18 and TRBJ1-3; TRBD1 might be the D (5 bases). This CDR3 has 15 residues. Trimming took 2 bases from V and 2 from J, leaving 10 bases between them. Germline values: CDR1 KGHSH, CDR2 LQKENI. The CDR3 here is CASSPRQGPGNTIYF. The CDR3 DNA follows: TGTGCCAGCTCACCAAGGCAGGGCCCTGGAAACACCATATATTTT.

This clone occurred a few times. The rearrangement uses TRBV5-4 and TRBJ1-1; D is perhaps TRBD1 (6 bases). The germline V gene encodes CDR1 SGHNT and CDR2 YYREEE (reference sequence). Deletions cut 5 bases from V and 0 bases from J, with 11 bases between. The CDR3 runs 14 residues. The chain's CDR3 is CASSEGGMNTEAFF. In nucleotides, the CDR3 is TGTGCCAGCAGTGAGGGGGGGATGAACACTGAAGCTTTCTTT.

DNA of the CDR3: TGTGCCAGCAGCTTAGATGGCCGGTACGGTGATGAGCAGTTCTTC. Translation: CASSLDGRYGDEQFF. The V and J genes are TRBV7-2 and TRBJ2-1, with no clear D. CDR1 is SGHTA and CDR2 is FQGNSA in the germline V gene. Trimming stripped 1 base from V and 8 bases from J, with 15 bases between. CDR3 length equals 15 residues.

The V and J genes are TRBV14 and TRBJ2-7, with 12 bases identical to TRBD2. CDR3 size: 15 residues. Germline trimming cut 4 bases from V and 4 bases from J; bases unmatched to any gene: 5. Per the germline V gene, CDR1 is SGHDN and CDR2 is FVKESK. The CDR3 DNA reads as TGTGCCAGCAGCCTCCTAGCGGGGGGGGATTACGAGCAGTACTTC. It encodes CASSLLAGGDYEQYF.

This clone showed up just a few times. The V and J genes are TRBV6-5 and TRBJ1-6; D perhaps matches TRBD1 (6 bases). The CDR3 is 12 amino acids. Looked up from germline, CDR1 is MNHEY and CDR2 is SVGAGI. The CDR3 bases are TGTAAACGGGGGCAGGGGAATTCACCCCTCCACTTT. As protein: CKRGQGNSPLHF.

The chain couples TRBV29-1 to TRBJ1-2, with 7 positions matching TRBD1. Germline assignment: CDR1 SQVTM and CDR2 ANQGSEA. V lost 6 bases and J lost 0; bases outside the gene matches: 7. The CDR3 loop spans 14 amino acids. CDR3 region: CSVAGDSANYGYTF. CDR3 nucleotides: TGCAGCGTGGCAGGGGACAGCGCTAACTATGGCTACACCTTC.

V gene TRBV28 combines with J gene TRBJ1-4; 7 bases map to TRBD1. Germline V gene lookup returns CDR1 MDHEN and CDR2 SYDVKM. Germline trimming cut 4 bases from V and 3 bases from J; bases unmatched to any gene: 5. CDR3 size: 15 residues. CDR3 residues: CASSYWGQSNEKLFF. CDR3 bases: TGTGCCAGCAGTTATTGGGGACAGTCTAATGAAAAACTGTTTTTT.

The rearrangement joins TRBV11-2 to TRBJ2-7, with D uncertain. The V and J ends lost 2 bases and 3 bases respectively, with 11 bases between them. The length of the CDR3 is 14 residues. Germline loops: CDR1 SGHAT, CDR2 FQNNGV. Here the CDR3 reads CASSLWDFNYEQYF. The CDR3 DNA follows: TGTGCCAGCAGCTTATGGGATTTCAACTACGAGCAGTACTTC.

This clone was detected once. J is TRBJ2-3 and V is TRBV5-1; D is ambiguous. V lost 4 bases and J 6 bases, leaving 15 bases between the germline ends. Germline CDR1 reads SGHRS; CDR2 reads YFSETQ. The CDR3 spans 14 residues. This CDR3 reads CASSLLRVSDTQYF. As DNA, the CDR3 is TGCGCCAGCAGCCTCCTCCGGGTCTCTGATACGCAGTATTTT.

V and J are TRBV5-4 and TRBJ2-1, with 10 bases identical to TRBD2. After removal of 1 base from V and 8 bases from J, the junction contained 3 bases not matched to a gene. Germline assignment: CDR1 SGHNT and CDR2 YYREEE (reference sequence). The CDR3 consists of 14 residues. This chain's CDR3 is CASSLSGRADEQFF. The CDR3 DNA is TGTGCCAGCAGCTTGAGCGGGAGGGCCGATGAGCAGTTCTTC.

This chain uses TRBV6-1 with TRBJ1-3; D unclear. V lost 11 bases and J 0 bases, leaving 11 bases between the germline ends. Germline V gene sequence: CDR1 MNHNS, CDR2 SASEGT. The CDR3 loop spans 13 amino acids. CDR3 sequence reads: CALRIFSGNTIYF. In DNA, the CDR3 is TGTGCCCTCAGGATTTTCTCTGGAAACACCATATATTTT.